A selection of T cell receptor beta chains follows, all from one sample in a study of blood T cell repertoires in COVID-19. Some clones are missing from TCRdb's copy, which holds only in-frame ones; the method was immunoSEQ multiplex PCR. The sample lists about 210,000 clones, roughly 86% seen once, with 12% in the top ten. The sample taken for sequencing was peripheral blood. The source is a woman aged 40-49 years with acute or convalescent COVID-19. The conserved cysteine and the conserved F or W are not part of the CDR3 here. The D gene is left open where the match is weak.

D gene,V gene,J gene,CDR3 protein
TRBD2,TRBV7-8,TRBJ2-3,ASTLAGGGGDTQY
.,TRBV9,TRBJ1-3,ASSVTARSGNTIY
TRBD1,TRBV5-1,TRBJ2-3,ASSLPRDRGTDTQY
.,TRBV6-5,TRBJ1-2,ASTFFGGSGYT
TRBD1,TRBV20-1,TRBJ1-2,SASAGATGDGGYT
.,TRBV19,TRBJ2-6,ASSRGTASSGANVLT
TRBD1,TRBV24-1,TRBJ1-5,ATSDPTGTGDSNQPQH
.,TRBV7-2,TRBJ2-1,ASSQQGNEQF
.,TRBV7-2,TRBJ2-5,ASSFPGVQETQY
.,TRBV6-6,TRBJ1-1,ASMTRGSNTEAF
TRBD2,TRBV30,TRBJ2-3,AYAGGIYLTDTQY
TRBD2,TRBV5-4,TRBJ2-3,ASSGGSGRATDTQY
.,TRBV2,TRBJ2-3,ASSPPFTDTQY
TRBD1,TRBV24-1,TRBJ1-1,ATSRTGDRGTEAF
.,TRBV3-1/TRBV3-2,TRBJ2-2,ASSHRRVGNTGELF
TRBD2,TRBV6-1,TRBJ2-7,ASSEQRAGGGYEQY
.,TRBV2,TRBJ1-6,ASTPQGQGNSPLH
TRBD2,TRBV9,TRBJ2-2,ASSRGLAGDTGELF
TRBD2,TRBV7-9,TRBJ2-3,ASSSRELAEGTDTQY
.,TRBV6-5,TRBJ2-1,ASSINGGGEQF
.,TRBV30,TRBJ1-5,AWSVGLEDNQPQH
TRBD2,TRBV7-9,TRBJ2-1,ASSLGREPPYNEQF
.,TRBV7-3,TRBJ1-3,ASSPGGGGGNTIY
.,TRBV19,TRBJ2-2,ASSLTGINTGELF
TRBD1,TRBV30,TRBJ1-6,AWNRQGDNSPLH
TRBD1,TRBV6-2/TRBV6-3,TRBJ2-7,ASSSHRGYEQY
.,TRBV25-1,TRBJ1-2,ASSEMAGYGYT
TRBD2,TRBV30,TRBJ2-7,AWSERLAGAYEQY
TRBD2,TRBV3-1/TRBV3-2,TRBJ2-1,ASSPGLAGEYEQF
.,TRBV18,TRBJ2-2,ASSIAGPGNTGELF
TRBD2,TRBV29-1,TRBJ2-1,SVGIGGGAGIGEQF
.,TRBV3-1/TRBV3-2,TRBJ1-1,ASSQVRGGVTVNTEAF
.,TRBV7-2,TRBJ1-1,ASSLAGMPMNTEAF
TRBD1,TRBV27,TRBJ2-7,ASTVWGGQGYEQY
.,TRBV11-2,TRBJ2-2,ASSYETEDKANTGELF
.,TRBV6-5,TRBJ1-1,ASRPTGGVGTEAF
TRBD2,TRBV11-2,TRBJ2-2,ASSPPGLAFPGELF
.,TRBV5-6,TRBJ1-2,ASSLNPRQPYGYT
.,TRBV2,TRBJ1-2,ASSEFQGISYGYT
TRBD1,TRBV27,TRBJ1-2,ATIRQGSLYGYT
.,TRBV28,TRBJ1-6,ASKRGNSPLH
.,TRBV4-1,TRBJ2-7,ASSQEPEYEQY
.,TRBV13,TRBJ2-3,ASSKPGLVTDTQY
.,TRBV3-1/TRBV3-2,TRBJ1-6,ASSQGVSSPLH
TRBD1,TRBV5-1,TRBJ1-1,ASSLAMDRGEAF
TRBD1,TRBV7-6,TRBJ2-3,ASSLGQGVLADTQY
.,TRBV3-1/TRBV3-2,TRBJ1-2,ASSPRGFGNYGYT
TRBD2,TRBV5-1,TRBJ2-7,ASSLGGRTYEQY
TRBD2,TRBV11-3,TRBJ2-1,ASSLASGGAYEQF
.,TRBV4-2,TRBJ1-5,ASSQIQGDQPQH
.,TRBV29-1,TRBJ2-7,SVTYRENAYEQY
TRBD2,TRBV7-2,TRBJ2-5,ASSLDRREGLYFQETQY
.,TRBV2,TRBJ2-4,ASRPEPAIQY
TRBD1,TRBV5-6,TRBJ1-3,ASRVTGGNTIY